One T cell receptor (beta chain) is described in this entry. No antigen is known for it. The sample comes from a study of persistence of HIV-infected CD4 T cells. J lost 5 bases, V lost 3 bases, and 10 bases had no gene match. Germline V lookup: CDR1 KGHSH, CDR2 LQKENI. The CDR3 loop spans 15 amino acids. Study-level results: Within sorted populations, more oligoclonal TCRs accompanied more oligoclonal proviruses.

This was the immunoSEQ version 4 assay in survey mode. Assay used: immunoSEQ multiplex PCR; TCRdb lists only in-frame clones, some missing. The sample has roughly 43,000 clones, 70% to 90% seen once. This nonspecific control used anti-CD3/anti-CD28 bead stimulation of CD4+ T cells. Sorting selected CD4+ T cells upregulating both CD40 ligand and CD69. Plasma HIV-1 RNA stayed below 50 copies/mL for at least 4 years. The receptor was isolated from an adult man with HIV who was CMV-seropositive. The V gene is TRBV18, the J gene TRBJ2-7; 7 nucleotides match TRBD1. The sample was CD4+ T cells sorted from PBMCs after approximately 19-hour stimulation, taken from a patient who received antiretroviral therapy. The CDR3 DNA is TGTGCCAGCTCACCGGGGCAACAGGGGCGCCACGAGCAGTACTTC. Amino acid sequence: CASSPGQQGRHEQYF. Full variable domain (rest looked up from reference TRBV18 and TRBJ2-7): NAGVMQNPRHLVRRRGQEARLRCSPMKGHSHVYWYRQLPEEGLKFMVYLQKENIIDESGMPKERFSAEFPKEGPSILRIQQVVRGDSAAYFCASSPGQQGRHEQYFGPGTRLTVT.